This TCR beta chain was observed in a study of blood T cell repertoires in COVID-19. For the study at large: Samples came from the United States, Italy and Spain, spanning acute and convalescent COVID-19. PBMCs, B-cell-depleted T cells, or T cells were the source of the cDNA or gDNA that made up the material.

Only one count was recorded for this clone. Trimming left V 1 base short and J 2 bases short, with 9 bases between. The length of the CDR3 is 15 residues. Looked up from germline, CDR1 is SEHNR and CDR2 is FQNEAQ (reference sequence). Enrolled during active infection, Seattle patients were then followed longitudinally. As handled by the study authors: Amplification from reference gene primers served as the basis for estimated nucleated cell counts. Profiled with immunoSEQ multiplex PCR; TCRdb holds only in-frame clones, not every one. V and J calls and clone size are copied from that table; D and trimming were computed from the DNA. Counted here are a few hundred thousand clones, over 85% occurring once; the ten biggest clones make up 11%.

The sequenced sample was peripheral blood. The TCR comes from a woman aged 25 to 45 with COVID-19, enrolled during active disease. The chain has TRBV7-9 and TRBJ2-1; weak D call: TRBD1 (6 bases). CDR3 nucleotides: TGTGCCAGCAGCTTAGGACAGGAACCCTACAATGAGCAGTTCTTC. It translates to CASSLGQEPYNEQFF.